This is a list of T cell receptor beta chains from one sample in a study of T cells in localized non-small cell lung cancer. Sequenced by immunoSEQ multiplex PCR; TCRdb stores in-frame clones only, minus some. The sample has about 75,000 clones, approximately 80% seen once; the top ten hold nearly 9.5%. The source material was peripheral blood, sampled before any cancer treatment. The source of these receptors is a female donor older than 55 with stage I lung adenocarcinoma. Each CDR3 is given with its conserved first and last residue. A D gene is named only where the DNA matches it firmly. A row's size may be missing; if present it is once, few, many or a size class.

>once|TRBJ1-5|-|TRBV28
CASSLGSNQPQHF
TGTGCCAGCAGTTTGGGTAGCAATCAGCCCCAGCATTTT
>few|TRBJ2-3|-|TRBV2
CASRKGSHTDTQYF
TGTGCCAGCAGAAAGGGCTCCCACACAGATACGCAGTATTTT
>-|TRBJ2-7|-|TRBV7-8
CASSPRVPYEQYF
TGTGCCAGCAGCCCCAGGGTCCCCTACGAGCAGTACTTC
>-|TRBJ2-3|-|TRBV29-1
CSVEDPAGGWDTQYF
TGCAGCGTTGAAGATCCGGCAGGTGGATGGGATACGCAGTATTTT
>-|TRBJ1-1|-|TRBV7-2
CASSLGGVNTEAFF
TGTGCCAGCAGCTTAGGGGGAGTGAACACTGAAGCTTTCTTT
>-|TRBJ1-5|-|TRBV5-8
CASNAGAHSNQPQHF
TGTGCCAGCAACGCAGGGGCCCATAGCAATCAGCCCCAGCATTTT
>-|TRBJ2-2|-|TRBV2
CAIVGRTPYTGELFF
TGTGCCATCGTAGGGCGGACACCGTACACCGGGGAGCTGTTTTTT
>-|TRBJ2-2|-|TRBV6-1
CASTQQGTGELFF
TGTGCCAGCACACAGCAGGGAACCGGGGAGCTGTTTTTT
>-|TRBJ2-7|-|TRBV15
CATSREFLGEQYF
TGTGCCACCAGCAGAGAATTTTTGGGCGAGCAGTACTTC
>few|TRBJ1-1|TRBD1|TRBV19
CASSIGRQGHTEAFF
TGTGCCAGTAGTATAGGTCGACAGGGACACACTGAAGCTTTCTTT
>-|TRBJ2-1|TRBD1|TRBV9
CASSVEGQVSDEQFF
TGTGCCAGCAGCGTAGAGGGACAGGTCAGCGATGAGCAGTTCTTC
>once|TRBJ2-3|-|TRBV4-3
CASSQDGGVDTQYF
TGCGCCAGCAGCCAAGATGGAGGGGTAGATACGCAGTATTTT
>once|TRBJ1-1|-|TRBV13
CASSSQSMRGAFF
TGTGCCAGCAGCTCCCAAAGCATGAGGGGAGCTTTCTTT
>-|TRBJ2-5|-|TRBV5-1
CASSLDGNQETQYF
TGCGCCAGCAGCCTGGACGGGAACCAAGAGACCCAGTACTTC
>-|TRBJ2-5|-|TRBV19
CASSPTGAEETQYF
TGTGCCAGTAGCCCAACGGGGGCAGAAGAGACCCAGTACTTC
>once|TRBJ2-2|-|TRBV18
CASSPPSGELFF
TGTGCCAGCTCACCACCTTCCGGGGAGCTGTTTTTT
>-|TRBJ1-3|-|TRBV7-3
CASSQGFSGNTIYF
TGTGCCAGCAGTCAAGGATTCTCTGGAAACACCATATATTTT
>-|TRBJ2-5|-|TRBV2
CASSVGLKETQYF
TGTGCCAGCAGCGTGGGACTTAAAGAGACCCAGTACTTC
>-|TRBJ1-5|-|TRBV7-8
CASSLGLGSYSNQPQHF
TGTGCCAGCAGCTTAGGATTAGGGAGCTATAGCAATCAGCCCCAGCATTTT
>-|TRBJ2-6|TRBD1|TRBV7-2
CASSLAGQDSGANVLTF
TGTGCCAGCAGCTTAGCTGGACAGGACTCTGGGGCCAACGTCCTGACTTTC
>-|TRBJ1-1|-|TRBV6-1
CASMGPPYTEAFF
TGTGCCAGTATGGGCCCCCCATACACTGAAGCTTTCTTT
>-|TRBJ1-3|TRBD1|TRBV4-1
CASSQYYRDSSGNTIYF
TGCGCCAGCAGCCAATACTACCGGGACAGCTCTGGAAACACCATATATTTT
>-|TRBJ2-3|TRBD1|TRBV7-2
CASSPGTGGHGTQYF
TGTGCCAGCAGCCCGGGGACAGGGGGTCATGGTACGCAGTATTTT
>-|TRBJ1-3|-|TRBV19
CATGRPSTGNTIYF
TGTGCCACCGGTAGGCCGTCCACTGGAAACACCATATATTTT
>-|TRBJ1-1|-|TRBV4-3
CASSQDWAGKTEAFF
TGCGCCAGCAGCCAAGATTGGGCGGGGAAAACTGAAGCTTTCTTT
>-|TRBJ1-4|-|TRBV7-6
CASSLVRVRNEKLFF
TGTGCCAGCAGCTTAGTCCGGGTCAGGAATGAAAAACTGTTTTTT
>-|TRBJ1-1|TRBD1|TRBV9
CASSVDFQGAHTEAFF
TGTGCCAGCAGCGTAGATTTTCAGGGGGCTCACACTGAAGCTTTCTTT
>-|TRBJ1-6|-|TRBV30
CAWSVTYNSPLHF
TGTGCCTGGAGTGTCACATATAATTCACCCCTCCACTTT
>-|TRBJ1-3|-|TRBV4-2
CASSQDGGHGNTIYF
TGTGCCAGCAGCCAAGACGGGGGGCATGGAAACACCATATATTTT
>-|TRBJ1-1|-|TRBV10-2
CASADRSNTEAFF
TGCGCCAGTGCCGACAGGTCGAACACTGAAGCTTTCTTT
>-|TRBJ1-2|-|TRBV7-2
CASSPSPESGYTF
TGTGCCAGCAGCCCCAGCCCGGAGAGTGGCTACACCTTC
>-|TRBJ1-4|-|TRBV29-1
CSVVAGEKLFF
TGCAGCGTTGTTGCAGGGGAAAAACTGTTTTTT
>-|TRBJ2-6|-|TRBV29-1
CSVTGNTGSSGANVLTF
TGCAGCGTTACGGGTAATACAGGAAGCTCTGGGGCCAACGTCCTGACTTTC
>once|TRBJ1-2|-|TRBV2
CASSRDGGNYGYTF
TGTGCCAGCAGTCGAGACGGGGGAAACTATGGCTACACCTTC
>-|TRBJ2-1|TRBD2|TRBV2
CASSDHWGGSLSSYNEQFF
TGTGCCAGCAGTGACCACTGGGGGGGGTCCTTGAGCTCCTACAATGAGCAGTTCTTC
>few|TRBJ1-5|-|TRBV7-2
CASSLWTSGHQPQHF
TGTGCCAGCAGCCTGTGGACGAGTGGTCATCAGCCCCAGCATTTT
>few|TRBJ2-2|TRBD1|TRBV30
CASTGVNTGELFF
TGTGCCTCGACAGGGGTGAACACCGGGGAGCTGTTTTTT
>-|TRBJ2-7|TRBD1|TRBV19
CASSLRAGTGFYEQYF
TGTGCCAGTAGTTTGCGCGCCGGGACAGGGTTCTACGAGCAGTACTTC
>-|TRBJ1-2|-|TRBV7-2
CASSFAEGRLGGYTF
TGTGCCAGCAGCTTCGCAGAGGGGCGCTTGGGTGGCTACACCTTC
>-|TRBJ1-2|-|TRBV7-2
CASSLDPFGGYTF
TGTGCCAGCAGCTTAGACCCGTTCGGTGGCTACACCTTC
>once|TRBJ1-2|-|TRBV5-1
CASREVGDGYTF
TGCGCCAGCAGGGAGGTAGGGGATGGCTACACCTTC
>-|TRBJ1-5|-|TRBV27
CASSFGPDNQPQHF
TGTGCCAGCAGTTTTGGCCCGGACAATCAGCCCCAGCATTTT
>-|TRBJ2-5|-|TRBV6-5
CASSEADQETQYF
TGTGCCAGCAGCGAAGCGGATCAAGAGACCCAGTACTTC
>-|TRBJ2-3|TRBD2|TRBV30
CAWSVGLVFLTDTQYF
TGTGCCTGGAGTGTAGGACTAGTGTTCCTTACAGATACGCAGTATTTT
>-|TRBJ1-4|TRBD1|TRBV19
CASSRDRGYEKLFF
TGTGCCAGTAGTCGGGACAGGGGTTATGAAAAACTGTTTTTT
>-|TRBJ1-1|TRBD1|TRBV7-9
CASSGEDREGTEAFF
TGTGCCAGCAGCGGGGAGGACAGGGAGGGCACTGAAGCTTTCTTT
>-|TRBJ1-1|TRBD1|TRBV19
CASSTGTGLRRHTEAFF
TGTGCCAGTAGTACAGGGACAGGGTTACGGCGTCACACTGAAGCTTTCTTT
>-|TRBJ2-7|-|TRBV7-2
CASSLRGGRSSYEQYF
TGTGCCAGCAGCCTAAGGGGGGGCAGGAGCTCCTACGAGCAGTACTTC
>-|TRBJ2-6|-|TRBV2
CASSEESGKIPGANVLTF
TGTGCCAGCAGTGAAGAGTCTGGGAAAATCCCTGGGGCCAACGTCCTGACTTTC
>-|TRBJ2-1|-|TRBV18
CASSPRDKVYNEQFF
TGTGCCAGCTCACCACGGGATAAGGTCTACAATGAGCAGTTCTTC